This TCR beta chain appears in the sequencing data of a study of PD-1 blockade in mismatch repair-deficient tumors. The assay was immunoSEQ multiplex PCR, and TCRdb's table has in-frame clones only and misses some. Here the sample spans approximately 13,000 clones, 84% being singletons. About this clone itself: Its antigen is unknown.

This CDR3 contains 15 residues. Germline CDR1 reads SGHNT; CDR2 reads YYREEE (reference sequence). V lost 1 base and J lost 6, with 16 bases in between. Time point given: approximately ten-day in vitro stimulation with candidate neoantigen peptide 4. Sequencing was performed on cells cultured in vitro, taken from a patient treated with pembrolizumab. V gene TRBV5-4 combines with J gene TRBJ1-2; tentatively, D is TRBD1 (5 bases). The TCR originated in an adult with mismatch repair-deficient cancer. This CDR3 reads CASSLNTGGTHGYTF. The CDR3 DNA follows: TGTGCCAGCAGCTTGAACACCGGGGGGACTCATGGCTACACCTTC.